A selection of T cell receptor beta chains follows, all from one sample in a study of blood T cells in healthy people across ages. TCRdb independently ran MiXCR on the 5' RACE reads; one entry per CDR3 protein. The repertoire holds 550,000 to 700,000 distinct CDR3 sequences, with 27% as singletons. Sequenced: blood. The receptor source for this set is a woman aged 70 to 79 in good health. Each CDR3 is given with its conserved first and last residue. D genes are given only for firm matches. Clone size is not always given. Where it is, it says once, few, many or a class for expanded clones.

TRBV29-1,TRBJ2-5,12,many,NA,CSVEETGETQYF,TGCAGCGTTGAAGAAACTGGAGAGACCCAGTACTTC
TRBV28,TRBJ1-1,15,NA,NA,CASRPRGEMNTEAFF,TGTGCCAGCAGGCCTAGGGGGGAAATGAACACTGAAGCTTTCTTT
TRBV20-1,TRBJ2-5,13,many,TRBD2,CSLSAGGGETQYF,TGCAGCCTCTCAGCGGGGGGCGGAGAGACCCAGTACTTC
TRBV7-6,TRBJ2-1,15,NA,TRBD2,CASSAGGTPTNEQFF,TGTGCCAGCAGCGCGGGGGGTACCCCCACCAATGAGCAGTTCTTC
TRBV20-1,TRBJ2-5,16,few,NA,CSARRPISGDTETQYF,TGCAGTGCTAGACGACCCATCAGCGGGGACACAGAGACCCAGTACTTC
TRBV6-6,TRBJ1-2,16,NA,NA,CASSYSSRAGSYGYTF,TGTGCCAGCAGTTACTCGAGTCGCGCAGGGTCCTATGGCTACACCTTC
TRBV9,TRBJ2-1,16,many,TRBD2,CASSAFASGGSYEQFF,TGTGCCAGCAGCGCTTTTGCTAGCGGGGGGTCCTATGAGCAGTTCTTC
TRBV27,TRBJ1-2,13,few,TRBD1,CASSSWTGDGYTF,TGTGCCAGCAGTTCTTGGACAGGTGATGGCTACACCTTC
TRBV6-2/TRBV6-3,TRBJ2-1,15,NA,TRBD1,CASSSTGARGNEQFF,TGTGCCAGCAGTTCGACAGGGGCCCGGGGGAATGAGCAGTTCTTC
TRBV13,TRBJ1-3,17,NA,NA,CASSLSHRELSGKTIYF,TGTGCCAGCAGCTTGAGTCACAGGGAATTGTCTGGAAAAACCATATATTTT